These T cell receptor beta chains were read from a single sample in a study of shared clonotypes between healthy human individuals. Libraries were prepared by immunoSEQ multiplex PCR; TCRdb keeps only in-frame clonotypes and omits some of them. The table shows 600,000 to 750,000 clones, with around 72% occurring only once. Specimen: memory CD4+ T cells sorted from blood. These receptors originate from a woman under 40 in good health. Both conserved end residues are part of each CDR3. D genes are given only for firm matches. Some rows mark clone size as missing; the rest say once, few, many or name a class of expanded clone.

CDR3 | DNA | J | size | D | V
CASRGQGAYEQYF | TGTGCCAGCAGGGGACAGGGGGCCTACGAGCAGTACTTC | TRBJ2-7 | . | TRBD1 | TRBV7-9
CASSSGPGREQFF | TGTGCCAGCAGCTCCGGACCTGGACGGGAGCAGTTCTTC | TRBJ2-1 | few | . | TRBV5-6
CASSLGGQLNYEQYF | TGTGCCAGCAGTTTAGGTGGACAGCTAAACTACGAGCAGTACTTC | TRBJ2-7 | many | . | TRBV28
CASSLPGEQFF | TGTGCCAGCAGCTTACCGGGTGAGCAGTTCTTC | TRBJ2-1 | . | . | TRBV7-2
CASSVDRGDQPQHF | TGTGCCAGCAGTGTGGACAGGGGAGATCAGCCCCAGCATTTT | TRBJ1-5 | . | TRBD1 | TRBV6-1
CATRGQGSNQPQHF | TGTGCCACCCGGGGACAGGGGAGCAATCAGCCCCAGCATTTT | TRBJ1-5 | . | TRBD1 | TRBV2
CASSLGRSALGETQYF | TGTGCCAGCAGTTTGGGGAGGTCAGCCCTCGGGGAGACCCAGTACTTC | TRBJ2-5 | . | . | TRBV27
CASSMDRVYGYTF | TGTGCCAGCAGCATGGACAGAGTCTATGGCTACACCTTC | TRBJ1-2 | . | . | TRBV28
CASSLWGDEQYF | TGTGCCAGCAGTTTATGGGGAGACGAGCAGTACTTC | TRBJ2-7 | . | . | TRBV28
CASSPRWGASGNTIYF | TGTGCCAGCAGCCCGCGGTGGGGGGCGTCTGGAAACACCATATATTTT | TRBJ1-3 | once | . | TRBV7-9
CASGPASGDEQFF | TGTGCTAGTGGTCCCGCCTCGGGGGATGAGCAGTTCTTC | TRBJ2-1 | . | . | TRBV12-5
CASRILPQENTEAFF | TGTGCCAGTAGGATCCTCCCTCAAGAGAACACTGAAGCTTTCTTT | TRBJ1-1 | few | . | TRBV19
CASSESSYTEAFF | TGCGCCAGCAGTGAATCGAGTTACACTGAAGCTTTCTTT | TRBJ1-1 | . | . | TRBV10-1
CAWSREGNTEAFF | TGTGCCTGGAGTAGAGAAGGGAACACTGAAGCTTTCTTT | TRBJ1-1 | . | . | TRBV30
CASSAAYLGYEQYF | TGTGCCAGTAGTGCCGCTTATTTGGGGTACGAGCAGTACTTC | TRBJ2-7 | once | . | TRBV19
CSVTGGSHEQYF | TGCAGCGTCACAGGGGGTTCTCACGAGCAGTACTTC | TRBJ2-7 | . | TRBD1 | TRBV29-1
CASTPRGKSPSYEQYF | TGTGCCAGCACCCCACGAGGGAAGTCGCCTTCCTACGAGCAGTACTTC | TRBJ2-7 | . | . | TRBV28
CASTGTGGAGETQYF | TGTGCCAGCACCGGGACAGGGGGCGCAGGGGAGACCCAGTACTTC | TRBJ2-5 | many | TRBD1 | TRBV28
CATSRKGTGGAQTQYF | TGTGCCACCAGCAGAAAGGGGACAGGGGGCGCGCAGACCCAGTACTTC | TRBJ2-5 | . | TRBD1 | TRBV15
CASSQGQAYGYTF | TGTGCCAGCAGCCAAGGACAAGCCTATGGCTACACCTTC | TRBJ1-2 | once | . | TRBV14
CASRTDPTEAFF | TGTGCCAGCAGGACGGATCCCACTGAAGCTTTCTTT | TRBJ1-1 | . | . | TRBV28
CASSSQAYNEQFF | TGTGCCAGCAGCTCGCAGGCCTACAATGAGCAGTTCTTC | TRBJ2-1 | . | . | TRBV5-5
CASSQTDTQYF | TGTGCCAGCAGCCAGACAGATACGCAGTATTTT | TRBJ2-3 | . | . | TRBV7-8
CASTRGVFYGYTF | TGTGCCAGCACCCGGGGGGTTTTCTATGGCTACACCTTC | TRBJ1-2 | . | . | TRBV6-5
CASSWGGPSGANVLTF | TGTGCCAGCAGTTGGGGGGGGCCCTCTGGGGCCAACGTCCTGACTTTC | TRBJ2-6 | . | . | TRBV6-6
CASSHRVAETQYF | TGTGCCAGCAGTCACAGGGTAGCCGAGACCCAGTACTTC | TRBJ2-5 | . | . | TRBV6-6
CASSLGAGTRASTDTQYF | TGTGCCAGCAGCTTAGGCGCCGGGACTAGAGCTAGCACAGATACGCAGTATTTT | TRBJ2-3 | once | TRBD2 | TRBV13
CASSRTGDTEAFF | TGTGCCAGCAGTCGAACAGGGGACACTGAAGCTTTCTTT | TRBJ1-1 | . | TRBD1 | TRBV6-6
CASSAIGGNTIYF | TGTGCCAGCAGTGCCATCGGTGGAAACACCATATATTTT | TRBJ1-3 | . | . | TRBV28
CASSGSRDRTYGYTF | TGTGCCAGCAGTGGGTCCCGGGACAGGACCTATGGCTACACCTTC | TRBJ1-2 | . | TRBD1 | TRBV2
CASRTGGTDNQPQHF | TGTGCCAGCAGGACGGGAGGGACAGACAATCAGCCCCAGCATTTT | TRBJ1-5 | . | TRBD1 | TRBV28
CASSPGWGPAGIQYF | TGTGCCAGCAGCCCCGGTTGGGGACCGGCGGGCATTCAGTACTTC | TRBJ2-4 | . | . | TRBV7-3
CASSPSGGTYNEQFF | TGTGCCAGCAGCCCGAGCGGGGGCACATACAATGAGCAGTTCTTC | TRBJ2-1 | . | TRBD2 | TRBV11-2
CASYSGSGNEQFF | TGTGCCAGCTATAGCGGGAGTGGGAATGAGCAGTTCTTC | TRBJ2-1 | few | TRBD2 | TRBV28
CASRRLAGDTGELFF | TGCGCCAGCCGTAGACTAGCGGGGGACACCGGGGAGCTGTTTTTT | TRBJ2-2 | once | TRBD2 | TRBV10-1
CASSPRFLVDEQFF | TGTGCCAGCTCACCGCGATTCCTGGTCGATGAGCAGTTCTTC | TRBJ2-1 | . | . | TRBV18
CASSQRTANNYGYTF | TGTGCCAGCAGCCAACGGACAGCGAACAACTATGGCTACACCTTC | TRBJ1-2 | . | . | TRBV4-2
CASSISGQSTDTQYF | TGTGCCAGTAGTATATCGGGACAGAGCACAGATACGCAGTATTTT | TRBJ2-3 | . | TRBD1 | TRBV19
CASSNNDGNQPQHF | TGTGCCAGCAGCAACAACGATGGCAATCAGCCCCAGCATTTT | TRBJ1-5 | . | . | TRBV6-5
CASSLRTSSRHYEQYF | TGTGCCAGCAGTTTGAGGACTAGCTCAAGACACTACGAGCAGTACTTC | TRBJ2-7 | many | TRBD2 | TRBV28
CASSQEGQYGYTF | TGTGCCAGCAGCCAAGAGGGACAGTATGGCTACACCTTC | TRBJ1-2 | . | TRBD1 | TRBV14
CSVEIGGINQYF | TGCAGCGTTGAAATCGGTGGGATTAATCAGTACTTC | TRBJ2-7 | . | . | TRBV29-1
CASSPDRADYNEQFF | TGCGCCAGCAGCCCCGACAGGGCAGACTACAATGAGCAGTTCTTC | TRBJ2-1 | . | TRBD1 | TRBV5-1
CASAGGSAYNEQFF | TGTGCCTCCGCGGGCGGGAGCGCCTACAATGAGCAGTTCTTC | TRBJ2-1 | . | TRBD2 | TRBV2
CASQGQAEGYEQYF | TGCGCCAGCCAAGGGCAGGCCGAAGGGTACGAGCAGTACTTC | TRBJ2-7 | . | . | TRBV5-1